This T cell receptor (beta chain) came from a study of blood T cell repertoires in COVID-19 (dated by TCRdb to the early 2020s). General notes on the study: Collaborator samples came from the United States, Italy and Spain and covered acute and convalescent phases of COVID-19. The material from the prospective study consisted of cDNA or gDNA derived from T cells, B-cell-depleted T cells, or PBMCs. The dataset comprised deeply sampled blood TCRbeta repertoires from subjects exposed to, actively infected with, or recovered from COVID-19. The repertoires were released in a freely available public database meant as a resource for research on the immune response to SARS-CoV-2. The samples were drawn from two sources: the first 160 participants of the ongoing ImmuneRACE study, and 950 to 1,500 subjects contributed by 6 global collaborators. Nearly every sample came with metadata listing a de-identified subject ID, COVID-19 status, age in years and sex. Where HLA class I and class II types were available, the types were taken from metadata supplied by the sample provider, not from assay-based typing. Summary of the overall study and its limitations: The quantity of clinical and demographic metadata differed by source and by participant and was supplied without curation.

TCRbeta CDR3 regions were amplified from genomic DNA using the immunoSEQ Assay, a bias-controlled multiplex PCR. The authors' pipeline ran thus. The number of nucleated cells in each sample was estimated from the amplification of reference gene primers within the assay. Sequence reads were collapsed and filtered to measure the absolute abundance of every unique TCRbeta CDR3 rearrangement. For each sample, productive Simpson clonality was calculated by taking the square root of Simpson's diversity index across productive rearrangements. Entries here come from immuneACCESS through TCRdb and include only in-frame sequences with V and J called. Some clones fail to appear in such tables; in the studies checked, an unresolved V gene covers under half of the shortfall, and the cause of the remainder is unknown. The D gene and trimming were derived from the DNA, and the V and J assignments and clone size from that table. This sample has over 70,000 clones in its table, and roughly 90% of those were observed once. Roughly 19% of the sample is taken by the ten largest.

The CDR3 runs 19 residues from the cysteine to the phenylalanine. The sequence is cut down to CDR3 DNA, 57 bases in frame from base 1. The germline V gene supplies CDR1 MGHRA and CDR2 YSYEKL. Trimming takes 3 bases from V and 2 bases from J, and the germline ends sit 20 bases apart. Collaborating institutions collected whole blood in K2EDTA tubes following their own protocols. For TCRbeta analysis, collaborators shipped samples as frozen whole blood, isolated PBMCs, or DNA extracted from either of those sample types. In regard to this clone: Its antigen is currently not known. No much larger clone is present one base from it, and per-base qualities are unavailable.

Sample: peripheral blood. The V and J genes are TRBV4-1 and TRBJ2-6, with TRBD2 as a weak D call on 6 bases. This clonotype originated in a human donor in a cohort sampled during active COVID-19. The sequence in DNA is TGCGCCAGCAGCCAGCTGGCACTAGCAATGGTTCCTGGGGCCAACGTCCTGACTTTC. Its protein is CASSQLALAMVPGANVLTF.